This T cell receptor (beta chain) appears in the sequencing data of a study of T cell responses to AZD1222 COVID-19 vaccine. CDR1 and CDR2 from the germline V gene are SGHNT and YYREEE (reference sequence). The CDR3 length is 12 residues. V shed 4 bases and J shed 7 bases, with 11 bases lying between them. TCRdb's copy holds only in-frame clones and misses some; the assay was immunoSEQ multiplex PCR. This table holds around 180,000 clones, 80% to 90% found once. Here the sequenced sample was peripheral blood, taken on day 0 of AZD1222 vaccination. The genes are TRBV5-4 and TRBJ2-5, with D tentatively TRBD1 (6 bases). The sequence was collected from an adult in good health. Written as DNA, the CDR3 is TGTGCCAGCAGCGAACAGGGCGCGACCCAGTACTTC. Amino acids: CASSEQGATQYF.